This T cell receptor (beta chain) is drawn from a study of preoperative IRX-2 immunotherapy in early breast cancer. Assay used: immunoSEQ multiplex PCR; TCRdb lists only in-frame clones, some missing. The sample lists some 42,000 clones, 65% to 90% occurring once. Stated treatment: preoperative locoregional IRX-2 cytokine immunotherapy. This phase Ib study tested locoregional IRX-2 cytokine immunotherapy given before surgery. The CDR3 loop spans 16 amino acids. V trimming: 6 bases; J trimming: 6 bases; junction bases outside the gene matches: 11. The source material was lymph node tissue, sampled after IRX-2 immunotherapy. The genes are TRBV23-1 and TRBJ2-1; 10 bases map to TRBD1. TRBV23-1 is recorded as an ORF, its role being uncertain. The TCR was taken from a human donor with breast cancer. CDR3 in amino acids: CASSSTGQGESNEQFF. The DNA of the CDR3 is TGCGCCAGCAGCTCCACCGGACAGGGGGAATCCAATGAGCAGTTCTTC.